These 13 T cell receptor beta chains were sequenced from one sample in a study of T cell repertoires in cytomegalovirus infection. Via MiXCR, TCRdb re-called the reads, giving one row per CDR3 protein. The sample lists about 570,000 distinct CDR3 sequences, 40% occurring once. No antigen has been assigned to these receptors. Source: cultured PBMCs, taken from culture after CMV antigen stimulation. Receptor source: a human donor in good health (CMV status not recorded). Some clones in this sample may be carry-over from other donors' samples.

The rearrangement uses TRBV10-2 and TRBJ1-6, with D maybe TRBD1 (5 bases). This CDR3 spans 12 amino acids. The germline V gene encodes CDR1 WSHSY and CDR2 SAAADI. The V end lost 7 bases, the J end lost 10 bases, and 11 bases lay between the germline ends. The CDR3 nucleotides are TGCGCCAGCACGAGGGGAGACTCACCCCTCCACTTT. It yields the protein CASTRGDSPLHF.

The V call is TRBV6-6, the J call TRBJ2-5, with D maybe TRBD2 (6 bases). The CDR3 sequence is 14 residues long. Germline V gives CDR1 MNHNY, CDR2 SVGAGI (reference sequence). Between the trimmed V and J ends, which lost 5 bases and 1 base, there was a span of 11 bases. CDR3 protein: CASSHGTLQETQYF. In DNA form, the CDR3 reads TGTGCCAGCAGTCACGGGACTCTCCAAGAGACCCAGTACTTC.

Details on this clonotype: A much larger clone sits a single nucleotide away, making a read error possible. This rearrangement joins TRBV7-2 to TRBJ1-4; no reliable D call. Germline V CDR1 and CDR2: SGHTA, FQGNSA. Trimming left V 5 bases short and J 0 bases short, with 7 bases between. The CDR3 extends over 14 amino acids. CDR3 protein: CASSVGTTNEKLFF. CDR3 bases: TGTGCCAGCAGCGTCGGGACAACTAATGAAAAACTGTTTTTT.

CDR3 amino acids: CASMGISDYEQYF. In nucleotides, the CDR3 is TGTGCCAGCATGGGGATCAGCGACTACGAGCAGTACTTC. The chain links TRBV6-6 to TRBJ2-7; no reliable D call. The V end lost 7 bases, the J end lost 3 bases, and 13 bases lay between the germline ends. Germline-derived CDR1 and CDR2 are MNHNY and SVGAGI (reference sequence). This CDR3 is 13 amino acids long.

This clonotype appeared once. V and J are TRBV19 and TRBJ1-3; D possibly corresponds to TRBD1 (6 bases). Germline CDR1 and CDR2: LNHDA and SQIVND (reference sequence). The CDR3 is 16 amino acids. V gave up 4 bases and J gave up 1 base, with 14 bases separating them. The CDR3 sequence: CASSTTQQGSGNTIYF. The CDR3 region has the DNA TGTGCCAGTAGTACAACCCAACAGGGTTCTGGAAACACCATATATTTT.

V is TRBV6-1 and J is TRBJ2-1, with no clear D. The V gene's germline CDR1 is MNHNS and CDR2 SASEGT. The CDR3 runs 13 residues. V lost 7 bases, J lost 6 bases, and 13 bases lay in between. In DNA, the CDR3 is TGTGCCAGCATCACAGCAGGTGGCAATGAGCAGTTCTTC. It is translated as CASITAGGNEQFF.

The rearrangement links TRBV4-1 to TRBJ1-2; no firm D call. Trimming removed 1 base from V and 4 bases from J, with 16 bases in between. Germline V gene data show CDR1 as MGHRA and CDR2 as YSYEKL. CDR3 length: 16 amino acids. In DNA form, the CDR3 reads TGCGCCAGCAGCCAAGCAAACAAACCCCGGGCCTATGGCTACACCTTC. This encodes CASSQANKPRAYGYTF.

This clonotype showed up many times. The chain couples TRBV7-2 to TRBJ2-5; D possibly uses TRBD1 or TRBD2 (7 bases each). In germline, CDR1 is SGHTA, CDR2 FQGNSA. Trimming took 3 bases from V and 4 from J, leaving 18 bases between them. This CDR3 has 16 amino acids. The CDR3 spells CASSFPRGGPPETQYF. The CDR3 DNA is TGTGCCAGCAGCTTCCCCAGGGGGGGTCCGCCAGAGACCCAGTACTTC.

V usage is TRBV27 and J usage is TRBJ2-5; TRBD1 matches 9 bases. Germline V lookup: CDR1 MNHEY, CDR2 SMNVEV (reference sequence). Trimming took 4 bases from V and 5 from J; bases not matched to a gene: 8. CDR3 length equals 15 residues. This CDR3 reads CASSSLDRGWETQYF. CDR3 coding DNA: TGTGCCAGCAGTTCCTTAGACAGGGGGTGGGAGACCCAGTACTTC.

This clonotype showed up just a few times. The chain has TRBV6-1 and TRBJ2-1; a possible D gene is TRBD2 (5 bases). V lost 6 bases, J lost 8 bases, and 17 bases lay in between. The CDR3 is made up of 14 amino acids. The germline V gene has CDR1 MNHNS and CDR2 SASEGT. CDR3 amino acids: CASSRPLASDEQFF. CDR3 sequence (DNA): TGTGCCAGCAGCCGACCTCTAGCTTCGGATGAGCAGTTCTTC.

The chain is built from TRBV5-5 and TRBJ2-7; either TRBD1 or TRBD2 may supply D (5 bases each). Germline values: CDR1 SGHKS, CDR2 YYEKEE (reference sequence). Trimming left V 0 bases short and J 5 bases short, with 12 bases between. This CDR3 region has 14 residues. The CDR3 spells CASSLADGAHEQYF. Here the CDR3 DNA reads TGTGCCAGCAGCTTGGCCGACGGGGCCCACGAGCAGTACTTC.

This clonotype was counted between two and nine times. The rearrangement uses TRBV6-2 or TRBV6-3 and TRBJ2-2, with a possible D match to TRBD1 (6 bases). Germline CDR1 reads MNHEY; CDR2 reads SVGEGT. CDR3 length: 16 residues. Trimming took 2 bases from V and 0 from J, leaving 10 bases between them. In DNA, the CDR3 is TGTGCCAGCAGTTACCACGGGACATCGAACACCGGGGAGCTGTTTTTT. It encodes CASSYHGTSNTGELFF.

A few counts support this clonotype. The rearrangement uses TRBV6-2 or TRBV6-3 and TRBJ2-2; 7 bases line up with TRBD2. This CDR3 region has 17 residues. Germline-derived CDR1 and CDR2 are MNHEY and SVGEGT. Trimming at V came to 2 bases and at J to 0 bases, leaving 6 bases not matched to a gene. The CDR3 loop is CASSYLALAANTGELFF. CDR3 bases: TGTGCCAGCAGTTACCTTGCTCTAGCGGCGAACACCGGGGAGCTGTTTTTT.